The T cell receptor (beta chain) described here comes from a study of blood T cell repertoires in COVID-19. The CDR3 is 12 residues long. Trimming removed 3 bases from V and 10 bases from J, with 12 bases in between. Only in-frame clones appear in the TCRdb table, and some are missing; sequencing was by immunoSEQ multiplex PCR. The sample records under 200,000 clones, more than 75% being singletons. This sequence joins TRBV23-1 and TRBJ1-1, with TRBD1 as a possible D gene (5 bases). TRBV23-1 is identified as an open reading frame with a role that is uncertain. Sequences were obtained from peripheral blood. This sequence was found in a man younger than 35 with acute or convalescent COVID-19. Here the CDR3 reads CASSHPRGRAFF. In nucleotides, the CDR3 is TGCGCCAGCAGTCACCCCCGGGGGAGAGCTTTCTTT.